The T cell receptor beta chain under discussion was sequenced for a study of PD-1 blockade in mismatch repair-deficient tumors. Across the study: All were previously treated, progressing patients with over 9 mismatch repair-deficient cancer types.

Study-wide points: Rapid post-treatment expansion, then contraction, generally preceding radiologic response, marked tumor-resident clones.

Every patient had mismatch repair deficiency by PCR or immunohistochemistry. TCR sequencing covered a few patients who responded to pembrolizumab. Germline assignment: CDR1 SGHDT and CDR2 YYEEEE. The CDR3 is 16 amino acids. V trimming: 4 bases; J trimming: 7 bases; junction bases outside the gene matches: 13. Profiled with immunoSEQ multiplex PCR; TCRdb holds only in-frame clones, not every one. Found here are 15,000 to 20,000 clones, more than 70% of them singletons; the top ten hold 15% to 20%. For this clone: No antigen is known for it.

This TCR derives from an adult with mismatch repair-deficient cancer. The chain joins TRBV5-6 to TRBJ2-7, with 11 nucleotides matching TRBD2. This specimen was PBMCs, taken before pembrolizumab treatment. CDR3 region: CASSDLLLAGVREQYF. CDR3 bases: TGTGCCAGCAGCGATCTCCTACTAGCGGGAGTGAGGGAGCAGTACTTC. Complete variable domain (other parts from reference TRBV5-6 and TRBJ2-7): DAGVTQSPTHLIKTRGQQVTLRCSPKSGHDTVSWYQQALGQGPQFIFQYYEEEERQRGNFPDRFSGHQFPNYSSELNVNALLLGDSALYLCASSDLLLAGVREQYFGPGTRLTVT.